Listed below are T cell receptor beta chains from one sample, sequenced in a study of spatial heterogeneity in lung cancer. TCRdb reanalysed the 5' RACE reads using MiXCR and keeps one entry per CDR3 protein. The table records tens of thousands of distinct CDR3 sequences, roughly 12% of them present only once. Sequencing was performed on PBMCs, taken at surgery. Receptors originate from a male donor with early-stage non-small cell lung cancer. The CDR3 runs from the conserved cysteine through the conserved F or W. D genes are given only for firm matches. Not all rows give a size; the values are once, few, many and, for expanded clones, a class.

j_call: TRBJ1-5
d_call: -
clone_size: -
cdr3_length: 12
v_call: TRBV29-1
cdr3_nt: TGCAGCGTTGGACAGGTCAATCAGCCCCAGCATTTT
cdr3_aa: CSVGQVNQPQHF

j_call: TRBJ2-1
d_call: -
clone_size: many
cdr3_length: 8
v_call: TRBV5-1
cdr3_nt: TGCGCCAGCGATGGGCAGTTCTTC
cdr3_aa: CASDGQFF

j_call: TRBJ2-3
d_call: TRBD1
clone_size: -
cdr3_length: 16
v_call: TRBV29-1
cdr3_nt: TGCAGCGTTGAAGGAAGAGCAGGGGGCGCATCAGATACGCAGTATTTT
cdr3_aa: CSVEGRAGGASDTQYF

j_call: TRBJ1-2
d_call: -
clone_size: many
cdr3_length: 15
v_call: TRBV5-1
cdr3_nt: TGCGCCAGCAGCCCCGGGAGGGTGGAGCGGAGGGGCTACACCTTC
cdr3_aa: CASSPGRVERRGYTF

j_call: TRBJ1-6
d_call: TRBD1
clone_size: many
cdr3_length: 17
v_call: TRBV2
cdr3_nt: TGTGCCAGCAAGAGGGACAGGGGGACGCCCTATAATTCACCCCTCCACTTT
cdr3_aa: CASKRDRGTPYNSPLHF

j_call: TRBJ2-7
d_call: -
clone_size: -
cdr3_length: 14
v_call: TRBV7-9
cdr3_nt: TGTGCCAGCAGCCCCCCCCCAGATTCCTACGAGCAGTACTTC
cdr3_aa: CASSPPPDSYEQYF

j_call: TRBJ1-1
d_call: -
clone_size: many
cdr3_length: 13
v_call: TRBV29-1
cdr3_nt: TGCAGGAAACAGGGAGGAGAGAACACTGAAGCTTTCTTT
cdr3_aa: CRKQGGENTEAFF

j_call: TRBJ2-3
d_call: TRBD2
clone_size: -
cdr3_length: 14
v_call: TRBV20-1
cdr3_nt: TGCAGTGCGCCCGGGACTAGAAGTTTAGATACGCAGTATTTT
cdr3_aa: CSAPGTRSLDTQYF

j_call: TRBJ1-4
d_call: TRBD1
clone_size: few
cdr3_length: 16
v_call: TRBV20-1
cdr3_nt: TGCAGTGCTCCGACAGGGGACTTTACAACTAATGAAAAACTGTTTTTT
cdr3_aa: CSAPTGDFTTNEKLFF

j_call: TRBJ2-1
d_call: TRBD2
clone_size: -
cdr3_length: 15
v_call: TRBV11-1
cdr3_nt: TGTGCCAGCAGCTCGGGACTAGCGGCCTACAATGAGCAGTTCTTC
cdr3_aa: CASSSGLAAYNEQFF

j_call: TRBJ1-1
d_call: -
clone_size: few
cdr3_length: 15
v_call: TRBV3-1
cdr3_nt: TGTGCCAGCAGCCAAGGGTCGACCGTGAACACTGAAGCTTTCTTT
cdr3_aa: CASSQGSTVNTEAFF

j_call: TRBJ2-5
d_call: TRBD1
clone_size: few
cdr3_length: 18
v_call: TRBV3-1
cdr3_nt: TGTGCCAGCAGCCAAATCCCTGCGGGGACAGGGTACCAAGAGACCCAGTACTTC
cdr3_aa: CASSQIPAGTGYQETQYF

j_call: TRBJ2-4
d_call: -
clone_size: few
cdr3_length: 15
v_call: TRBV6-5
cdr3_nt: TGTGCCAGCAGTTCGGGGCTAGGGGCCAAAAACATTCAGTACTTC
cdr3_aa: CASSSGLGAKNIQYF

j_call: TRBJ2-1
d_call: TRBD1
clone_size: -
cdr3_length: 14
v_call: TRBV11-2
cdr3_nt: TGTGCCAGCAGCTTGGACAGGTTGTTCCATGAGCAGTTCTTC
cdr3_aa: CASSLDRLFHEQFF

j_call: TRBJ2-3
d_call: -
clone_size: -
cdr3_length: 12
v_call: TRBV7-2
cdr3_nt: TGTGCCAGCAGCTTGCCCACAGATACGCAGTATTTT
cdr3_aa: CASSLPTDTQYF

j_call: TRBJ2-1
d_call: -
clone_size: -
cdr3_length: 16
v_call: TRBV4-1
cdr3_nt: TGCGCCAGCAGCCCGCAGAGGAGCGTTGCCTACAATGAGCAGTTCTTC
cdr3_aa: CASSPQRSVAYNEQFF

j_call: TRBJ2-1
d_call: TRBD1
clone_size: -
cdr3_length: 20
v_call: TRBV6-5
cdr3_nt: TGTGCCAGCAGTTCCTATTCTCGTCCGGGACAGGGGGCCAACTACAATGAGCAGTTCTTC
cdr3_aa: CASSSYSRPGQGANYNEQFF

j_call: TRBJ1-3
d_call: -
clone_size: many
cdr3_length: 12
v_call: TRBV27
cdr3_nt: TGTGCCAGCAAGGGTACGGAAAACACCATATATTTT
cdr3_aa: CASKGTENTIYF

j_call: TRBJ2-1
d_call: TRBD1
clone_size: -
cdr3_length: 14
v_call: TRBV7-9
cdr3_nt: TGTGCCATAATAGACAGGGCTTATTACAATGAGCAGTTCTTC
cdr3_aa: CAIIDRAYYNEQFF

j_call: TRBJ1-1
d_call: TRBD1
clone_size: -
cdr3_length: 15
v_call: TRBV18
cdr3_nt: TGTGCCAGCTCACTCGACAGGGGAACGGTATCGGAAGCTTTCTTT
cdr3_aa: CASSLDRGTVSEAFF

j_call: TRBJ2-2
d_call: -
clone_size: -
cdr3_length: 13
v_call: TRBV2
cdr3_nt: TGTGCCAGCAGGCCCTACGAGACCGGGGAGCTGTTTTTT
cdr3_aa: CASRPYETGELFF

j_call: TRBJ2-2
d_call: -
clone_size: few
cdr3_length: 15
v_call: TRBV3-1
cdr3_nt: TGTGCCAGCAGCCACCATAGCGGGAACACCGGGGAGCTGTTTTTT
cdr3_aa: CASSHHSGNTGELFF

j_call: TRBJ2-1
d_call: -
clone_size: -
cdr3_length: 15
v_call: TRBV10-3
cdr3_nt: TGTGCCATCAGTGAGTCAGGGGGTGACTACAATGAGCAGTTCTTC
cdr3_aa: CAISESGGDYNEQFF

j_call: TRBJ2-2
d_call: -
clone_size: many
cdr3_length: 14
v_call: TRBV7-7
cdr3_nt: TGTGCCAGCAGCCCAGGGACGAGCCTCGGGGAGCTGTTTTTT
cdr3_aa: CASSPGTSLGELFF

j_call: TRBJ2-3
d_call: -
clone_size: -
cdr3_length: 16
v_call: TRBV5-1
cdr3_nt: TGCGCCAGCAGCTTGGCAGGGACCAGCGGCACAGATACGCAGTATTTT
cdr3_aa: CASSLAGTSGTDTQYF

j_call: TRBJ1-1
d_call: -
clone_size: -
cdr3_length: 15
v_call: TRBV6-1
cdr3_nt: TGTGCCAGCATCCGCCTAAAACGGGTGAACACTGAAGCTTTCTTT
cdr3_aa: CASIRLKRVNTEAFF

j_call: TRBJ1-5
d_call: -
clone_size: -
cdr3_length: 16
v_call: TRBV7-9
cdr3_nt: TGTGCCAGCAGCTTGCAAACTCCAGTAGGCAATCAGCCCCAGCATTTT
cdr3_aa: CASSLQTPVGNQPQHF

j_call: TRBJ2-1
d_call: TRBD2
clone_size: few
cdr3_length: 15
v_call: TRBV5-1
cdr3_nt: TGCGCCAGCAGCTTGGTCCTAGCGGGGGAGGATGAGCAGTTCTTC
cdr3_aa: CASSLVLAGEDEQFF

j_call: TRBJ1-1
d_call: -
clone_size: few
cdr3_length: 12
v_call: TRBV18
cdr3_nt: TGTGCCAGCTCACCTACCCGCACTGAAGCTTTCTTT
cdr3_aa: CASSPTRTEAFF

j_call: TRBJ2-3
d_call: TRBD2
clone_size: -
cdr3_length: 16
v_call: TRBV5-4
cdr3_nt: TGTGCCAGCAGCACAGGGACTAGCGGGCGGGGGGATACGCAGTATTTT
cdr3_aa: CASSTGTSGRGDTQYF

j_call: TRBJ2-7
d_call: TRBD1
clone_size: few
cdr3_length: 13
v_call: TRBV29-1
cdr3_nt: TGCAGCGTGCTACCATTCACAGGGGCCGAGCAGTACTTC
cdr3_aa: CSVLPFTGAEQYF

j_call: TRBJ1-1
d_call: -
clone_size: -
cdr3_length: 14
v_call: TRBV5-5
cdr3_nt: TGTGCCAGCAGCTTCGGGGGCAAAGGCACTGAAGCTTTCTTT
cdr3_aa: CASSFGGKGTEAFF

j_call: TRBJ2-7
d_call: -
clone_size: few
cdr3_length: 13
v_call: TRBV20-1
cdr3_nt: TGCAGTGCTAGAGATGGGCCGAAGCACGAGCAGTACTTC
cdr3_aa: CSARDGPKHEQYF

j_call: TRBJ1-1
d_call: -
clone_size: -
cdr3_length: 15
v_call: TRBV6-2/TRBV6-3
cdr3_nt: TGTGCCAGCAGTCGGGGACGGAACATGAACACTGAAGCTTTCTTT
cdr3_aa: CASSRGRNMNTEAFF

j_call: TRBJ2-2
d_call: TRBD1
clone_size: few
cdr3_length: 15
v_call: TRBV9
cdr3_nt: TGTGCCAGCAGCGTAACAGGGGAGTCAACCGGGGAGCTGTTTTTT
cdr3_aa: CASSVTGESTGELFF

j_call: TRBJ1-1
d_call: -
clone_size: many
cdr3_length: 13
v_call: TRBV7-2
cdr3_nt: TGTGCCAGCGGCTCGGGGGGATACACTGAAGCTTTCTTT
cdr3_aa: CASGSGGYTEAFF

j_call: TRBJ1-6
d_call: -
clone_size: -
cdr3_length: 18
v_call: TRBV10-3
cdr3_nt: TGTGCCATCAGTGAGTCGAGAGCAGGGGCCATAAATAATTCACCCCTCCACTTT
cdr3_aa: CAISESRAGAINNSPLHF

j_call: TRBJ1-2
d_call: -
clone_size: few
cdr3_length: 10
v_call: TRBV12-3/TRBV12-4
cdr3_nt: TGTGCCAGCAGCACCATCTTCTACACCTTC
cdr3_aa: CASSTIFYTF

j_call: TRBJ1-2
d_call: TRBD1
clone_size: few
cdr3_length: 19
v_call: TRBV15
cdr3_nt: TGTGCCACCAGCAGAGACTATTATTTGGGACAGGGTCGCAACTATGGCTACACCTTC
cdr3_aa: CATSRDYYLGQGRNYGYTF

j_call: TRBJ1-4
d_call: -
clone_size: many
cdr3_length: 14
v_call: TRBV29-1
cdr3_nt: TGCAGCGTTGCTGTCGGGAATACTAATGAAAAACTGTTTTTT
cdr3_aa: CSVAVGNTNEKLFF

j_call: TRBJ2-1
d_call: TRBD1
clone_size: -
cdr3_length: 16
v_call: TRBV6-5
cdr3_nt: TGTGCCAGCAGCTCCCTCCCTGGACAGGGGTACAATGAGCAGTTCTTC
cdr3_aa: CASSSLPGQGYNEQFF

j_call: TRBJ1-1
d_call: TRBD1
clone_size: few
cdr3_length: 15
v_call: TRBV6-5
cdr3_nt: TGTGCCAGCAGTTACGGGGGACAGGGAGTGACTGAAGCTTTCTTT
cdr3_aa: CASSYGGQGVTEAFF

j_call: TRBJ2-2
d_call: -
clone_size: -
cdr3_length: 14
v_call: TRBV19
cdr3_nt: TGTGCCAGTAGTGGTATAACAGCCACCGGGGAGCTGTTTTTT
cdr3_aa: CASSGITATGELFF

j_call: TRBJ1-6
d_call: -
clone_size: many
cdr3_length: 12
v_call: TRBV12-3/TRBV12-4
cdr3_nt: TGTGCCAGCAGCACTTATAATTCACCCCTCCACTTT
cdr3_aa: CASSTYNSPLHF

j_call: TRBJ1-1
d_call: -
clone_size: few
cdr3_length: 14
v_call: TRBV5-4
cdr3_nt: TGTGCCAGCAGTCTTGGACTCATGAACACTGAAGCTTTCTTT
cdr3_aa: CASSLGLMNTEAFF

j_call: TRBJ2-6
d_call: -
clone_size: few
cdr3_length: 15
v_call: TRBV7-2
cdr3_nt: TGTGCCAGCAGCCCCCGGTACTCTGGGGCCAACGTCCTGACTTTC
cdr3_aa: CASSPRYSGANVLTF

j_call: TRBJ2-7
d_call: TRBD2
clone_size: few
cdr3_length: 14
v_call: TRBV5-6
cdr3_nt: TGTGCCAGCAGGCTAGCGGGAGGTCCTTACGAGCAGTACTTC
cdr3_aa: CASRLAGGPYEQYF

j_call: TRBJ1-1
d_call: -
clone_size: -
cdr3_length: 17
v_call: TRBV18
cdr3_nt: TGTGCCAGCTCACCACCATGGGGGGGCTACGGAGACACTGAAGCTTTCTTT
cdr3_aa: CASSPPWGGYGDTEAFF

j_call: TRBJ1-1
d_call: -
clone_size: few
cdr3_length: 13
v_call: TRBV19
cdr3_nt: TGTGCCAGTAGTCGGACCCTGGGGACTGAAGCTTTCTTT
cdr3_aa: CASSRTLGTEAFF

j_call: TRBJ1-1
d_call: TRBD1
clone_size: -
cdr3_length: 14
v_call: TRBV18
cdr3_nt: TGTGCCAGCTCGGGACAGGGGCCGAACACTGAAGCTTTCTTT
cdr3_aa: CASSGQGPNTEAFF

j_call: TRBJ2-2
d_call: TRBD1
clone_size: few
cdr3_length: 15
v_call: TRBV6-6
cdr3_nt: TGTGCCAGCACCATCGGACAGGGTGCTCCCGGGGAGCTGTTTTTT
cdr3_aa: CASTIGQGAPGELFF

j_call: TRBJ1-1
d_call: TRBD1
clone_size: -
cdr3_length: 14
v_call: TRBV29-1
cdr3_nt: TGCAGCGTTTTGGCACAGGGGATGAACACTGAAGCTTTCTTT
cdr3_aa: CSVLAQGMNTEAFF

j_call: TRBJ1-2
d_call: TRBD1
clone_size: -
cdr3_length: 13
v_call: TRBV12-3/TRBV12-4
cdr3_nt: TGTGCCAGCACTCCGGGACAGACTTATGGCTACACCTTC
cdr3_aa: CASTPGQTYGYTF

j_call: TRBJ2-7
d_call: -
clone_size: many
cdr3_length: 14
v_call: TRBV5-6
cdr3_nt: TGTGCCAGCAGCTTCACCCGGGCCTCCTACGAGCAGTACTTC
cdr3_aa: CASSFTRASYEQYF

j_call: TRBJ2-1
d_call: -
clone_size: -
cdr3_length: 13
v_call: TRBV24-1
cdr3_nt: TGTGCCATCAGGGGGGGCAATTACAATGAGCAGTTCTTC
cdr3_aa: CAIRGGNYNEQFF

j_call: TRBJ2-7
d_call: -
clone_size: -
cdr3_length: 15
v_call: TRBV10-2
cdr3_nt: TGCGCCAGCAGGGCCGCCATGGACAGTTACTACGAGCAGTACTTC
cdr3_aa: CASRAAMDSYYEQYF

j_call: TRBJ2-6
d_call: TRBD1
clone_size: few
cdr3_length: 18
v_call: TRBV19
cdr3_nt: TGTGCCAGTAGTATTTTCGAAACAGGGGGCGCTGGGGCCAACGTCCTGACTTTC
cdr3_aa: CASSIFETGGAGANVLTF